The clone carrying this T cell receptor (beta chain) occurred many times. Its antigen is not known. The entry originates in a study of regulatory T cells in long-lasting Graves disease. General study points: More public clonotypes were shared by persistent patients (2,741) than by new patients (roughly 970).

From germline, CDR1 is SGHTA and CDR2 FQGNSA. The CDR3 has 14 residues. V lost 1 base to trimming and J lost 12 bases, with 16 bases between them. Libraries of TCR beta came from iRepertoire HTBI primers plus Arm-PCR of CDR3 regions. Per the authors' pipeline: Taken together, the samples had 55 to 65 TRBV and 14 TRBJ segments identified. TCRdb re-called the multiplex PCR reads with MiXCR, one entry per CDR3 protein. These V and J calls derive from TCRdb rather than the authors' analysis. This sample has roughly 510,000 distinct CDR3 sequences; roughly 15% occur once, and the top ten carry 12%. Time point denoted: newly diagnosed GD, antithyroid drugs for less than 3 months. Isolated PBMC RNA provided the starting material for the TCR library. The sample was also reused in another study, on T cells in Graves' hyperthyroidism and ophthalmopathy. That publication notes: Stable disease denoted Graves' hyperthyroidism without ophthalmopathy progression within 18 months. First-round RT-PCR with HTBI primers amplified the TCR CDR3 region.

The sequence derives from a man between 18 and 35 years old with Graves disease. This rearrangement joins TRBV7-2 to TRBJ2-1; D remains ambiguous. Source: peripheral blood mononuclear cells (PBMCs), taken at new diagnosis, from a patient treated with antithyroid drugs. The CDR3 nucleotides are TGTGCCAGCAGCTTAGTTGAGTCGGCCGGTAGGCAGTTCTTC. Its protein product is CASSLVESAGRQFF.